These 13 T cell receptor beta chains were all obtained from the same sample, sequenced in a study of blood T cell repertoires in COVID-19. Here immunoSEQ multiplex PCR was the method, and the copy in TCRdb shows in-frame clones only, minus some. Of a few hundred thousand clones in the sample, about 91% were seen once. Material: peripheral blood. The receptors here all came from a woman aged 25-40 years who had recovered from COVID-19.

The rearrangement uses TRBV6-5 and TRBJ1-1, with 9 bases lining up with TRBD1. This CDR3 has 14 residues. Germline CDR1 MNHEY, CDR2 SVGAGI. V gave up 6 bases and J gave up 5 bases; unmatched junction bases: 7. This CDR3 is CASSPLQGATEAFF. The CDR3 nucleotides read TGTGCCAGCAGCCCATTACAGGGGGCTACTGAAGCTTTCTTT.

The rearrangement joins TRBV3-1 (or the pseudogene TRBV3-2) to TRBJ2-5; D gene ambiguous. The germline gives CDR1 LGHDT, CDR2 YNNKEL (reference sequence). This CDR3 comprises 12 residues. Trimming pared 4 bases from V and 4 bases from J, leaving 7 bases between. CDR3 in amino acids: CASSLLRETQYF. The CDR3 DNA sequence: TGTGCCAGCAGCCTCCTAAGAGAGACCCAGTACTTC.

V usage is TRBV3-1 (or the pseudogene TRBV3-2) and J usage is TRBJ1-4; 9 nucleotides align to TRBD1. This CDR3 has 17 residues. V shed 4 bases, J shed 1 base, and the junction held 7 bases outside the gene matches. CDR1 is LGHDT and CDR2 is YNNKEL in the germline V gene (reference sequence). The CDR3 is CASSLPGQGGTNEKLFF. CDR3 sequence (DNA): TGTGCCAGCAGCCTCCCGGGACAGGGTGGAACTAATGAAAAACTGTTTTTT.

The rearrangement joins TRBV10-3 to TRBJ1-1, with D tentatively TRBD1 (6 bases). Germline assignment: CDR1 ENHRY and CDR2 SYGVKD. This CDR3 region has 14 residues. Trimming left V 7 bases short and J 5 bases short, with 17 bases between. CDR3 sequence: CAITEQGRGTEAFF. DNA of the CDR3: TGTGCCATCACTGAACAGGGAAGGGGGACTGAAGCTTTCTTT.

Only a few counts were recorded for this clone. Other DNA variants within this sample encode the same CDR3. The chain links TRBV18 to TRBJ2-2, with D unresolved. V lost 3 bases and J lost 5, with 4 bases in between. This CDR3 region has 12 residues. The germline CDR1 and CDR2 sequences are KGHSH and LQKENI. The chain's CDR3 is CASSPRTGELFF. The CDR3 coding sequence is TGTGCCAGCTCACCTAGAACCGGGGAGCTGTTTTTT.

CDR3 sequence reads: CASVQGVNTEAFF. CDR3 in DNA: TGTGCCAGTGTACAGGGAGTGAACACTGAAGCTTTCTTT. This chain joins TRBV6-5 and TRBJ1-1; D may be TRBD1 (6 bases). CDR1 and CDR2 from the germline V gene are MNHEY and SVGAGI. This CDR3 comprises 13 residues. V was pared by 9 bases and J by 0 bases, with 11 bases between.

This clone has a handful of counts. The CDR3 is CASSPTGVVGTEAFF. The CDR3 DNA reads TGCGCCAGCAGCCCCACAGGGGTTGTTGGCACTGAAGCTTTCTTT. The chain couples TRBV5-1 to TRBJ1-1; TRBD1 aligns across 7 bases. Germline assignment: CDR1 SGHRS and CDR2 YFSETQ. V dropped 4 bases and J dropped 4; count of bases not matched to a gene: 10. This CDR3 spans 15 amino acids.

The gene calls are TRBV4-1 and TRBJ2-3; 15 positions agree with TRBD2. Germline-derived CDR1 and CDR2 are MGHRA and YSYEKL. Losses at the gene ends were 2 bases for V and 5 bases for J; bases not matched to a gene: 5. CDR3 length: 17 amino acids. CDR3 sequence: CASSQPGLAGGRDTQYF. The CDR3 DNA reads as TGCGCCAGCAGCCAACCGGGACTAGCGGGGGGAAGAGATACGCAGTATTTT.

V usage is TRBV6-6 and J usage is TRBJ1-4; the match to TRBD1 covers 9 bases. The CDR3 sequence is 14 residues long. The germline V gene has CDR1 MNHNY and CDR2 SVGAGI (reference sequence). Trimming cost V 4 bases and J 8 bases; bases outside gene matches: 5. The CDR3 sequence: CASSLDRGGEKLFF. The DNA for the CDR3 is TGTGCCAGCAGTTTGGACAGGGGAGGCGAAAAACTGTTTTTT.

The chain uses TRBV3-1 (or the pseudogene TRBV3-2) and TRBJ2-7; D gene unclear. The CDR3 spans 15 residues. Trimming pared 1 base from V and 1 base from J, leaving 11 bases between. CDR1 LGHDT and CDR2 YNNKEL come from the germline V gene (reference sequence). CDR3 nucleotides: TGTGCCAGCAGCCAAGGTCCTACCTCTTCCTACGAGCAGTACTTC. Its translation is CASSQGPTSSYEQYF.

This chain links TRBV13 with TRBJ1-5; 9 nucleotides line up with TRBD1. Looked up from germline, CDR1 is PRHDT and CDR2 is FYEKMQ (reference sequence). The CDR3 extends over 18 amino acids. After removal of 6 bases from V and 3 bases from J, the junction contained 15 bases not matched to a gene. CDR3 sequence reads: CASSQGQGAPDFNQPQHF. The CDR3 DNA reads as TGTGCCAGCAGTCAGGGACAGGGAGCGCCAGATTTCAATCAGCCCCAGCATTTT.

This clone occurred once. The CDR3: CASSLAGTWADTQYF. The CDR3 DNA sequence: TGTGCCAGCAGCTTAGCGGGGACTTGGGCAGATACGCAGTATTTT. The V and J genes are TRBV11-2 and TRBJ2-3; D possibly corresponds to TRBD2 (6 bases). The CDR3 spans 15 residues. Trimming shortened V by 1 base and J by 4 bases, and 12 bases separated the two germline ends. Germline CDR1 and CDR2: SGHAT and FQNNGV.

V usage is TRBV3-1 (or the pseudogene TRBV3-2) and J usage is TRBJ1-1; D remains unclear. From germline, CDR1 is LGHDT and CDR2 YNNKEL (reference sequence). Between the trimmed V and J ends, which lost 5 bases and 0 bases, there was a span of 7 bases. The CDR3 is made up of 13 amino acids. CDR3: CASSLNMNTEAFF. In nucleotides, the CDR3 is TGTGCCAGCAGCTTGAACATGAACACTGAAGCTTTCTTT.